This TCR beta chain was sequenced during a study of tumor-infiltrating lymphocytes in oesophageal squamous cell carcinoma. TCRdb used MiXCR to reprocess the PCR reads, holding one entry per CDR3 protein. Altogether approximately 12,000 distinct CDR3 sequences are present, around 50% being singletons, with the ten largest covering about 42%. The source material was esophageal tumor tissue. This sequence was found in a female donor with esophageal squamous cell carcinoma.

As DNA, the CDR3 is TGTGCCAGCAGCCCAGGGACAGGATCCTACGAGCAGTACTTC. The encoded protein is CASSPGTGSYEQYF. V gene TRBV7-3 combines with J gene TRBJ2-5; 8 nucleotides agree with TRBD1. The end of the DNA is better explained by TRBJ2-7, so the J call may be wrong. The CDR3 covers 14 residues. Germline V gene sequence: CDR1 SGHTA, CDR2 FQGTGA.